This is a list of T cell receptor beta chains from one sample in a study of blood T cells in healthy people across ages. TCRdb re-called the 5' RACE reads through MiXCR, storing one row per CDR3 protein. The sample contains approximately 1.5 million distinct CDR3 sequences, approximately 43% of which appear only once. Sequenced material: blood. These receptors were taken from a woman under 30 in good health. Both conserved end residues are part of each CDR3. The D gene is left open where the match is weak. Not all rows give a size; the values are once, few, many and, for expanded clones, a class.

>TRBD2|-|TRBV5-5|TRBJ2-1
TGTGCCAGCAGCCGAGAGCGGGGGGACTCCTACAATGAGCAGTTCTTC
CASSRERGDSYNEQFF
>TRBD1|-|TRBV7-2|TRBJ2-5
TGTGCCAGCAGCCTAGCAGCGACAGGGCGAGAGACCCAGTACTTC
CASSLAATGRETQYF
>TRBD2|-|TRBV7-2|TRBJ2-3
TGTGCCAGCGGATACGGGAGGCTCCCAACAGATACGCAGTATTTT
CASGYGRLPTDTQYF
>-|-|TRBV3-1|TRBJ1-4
TGTGCCAGCAGCCAAGAGCCCTTGGACCGAGCAACTAATGAAAAACTGTTTTTT
CASSQEPLDRATNEKLFF
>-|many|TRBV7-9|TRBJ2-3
TGTGCTAGCAGCTTAGGCCGGACCGGCACAGATACGCAGTATTTT
CASSLGRTGTDTQYF
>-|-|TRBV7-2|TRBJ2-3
TGTGCCAGCAGTATACTCCAGGGAGATACGCAGTATTTT
CASSILQGDTQYF
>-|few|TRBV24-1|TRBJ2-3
TGTGCCACCAGTGACCTCGGGGGGCCCGCAGATACGCAGTATTTT
CATSDLGGPADTQYF
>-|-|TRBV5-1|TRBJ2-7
TGCGCCAGCAGCTCGGCCCCAGGGGTGGGCTACGAGCAGTACTTC
CASSSAPGVGYEQYF
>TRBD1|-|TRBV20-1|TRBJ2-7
TGCAGTGGGCTTGGACAGGGTCAGATTTACGAGCAGTACTTC
CSGLGQGQIYEQYF
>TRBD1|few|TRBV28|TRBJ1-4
TGTGCCAGCACCACGGACAGGGGGCGGTTGGAAAAACTGTTTTTT
CASTTDRGRLEKLFF
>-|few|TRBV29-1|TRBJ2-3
TGCAGCGGGGCCGGCGCCTACGACCTCCGCACAGATACGCAGTATTTT
CSGAGAYDLRTDTQYF
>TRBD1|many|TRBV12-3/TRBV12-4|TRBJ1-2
TGTGCCACCCGGACAGGCTATGGCTACACCTTC
CATRTGYGYTF
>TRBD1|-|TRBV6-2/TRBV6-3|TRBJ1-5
TGTGCCAGCGCAAAGGGGGCCAGCAATCAGCCCCAGCATTTT
CASAKGASNQPQHF
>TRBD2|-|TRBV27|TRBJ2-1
TGTGCCAGCAGTTTCGGACTAGCGGGACGGTATGAGCAGTTCTTC
CASSFGLAGRYEQFF
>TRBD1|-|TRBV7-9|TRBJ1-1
TGTGCCGGCAGCTTAGCCCAGGGGGGAGACACTGAAGCTTTCTTT
CAGSLAQGGDTEAFF
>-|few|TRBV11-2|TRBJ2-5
TGTGCCAGCAGCTCCCGGACAGAGCAAGAGACCCAGTACTTC
CASSSRTEQETQYF
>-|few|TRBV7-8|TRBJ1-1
TGTGCCAGCAGTCCATCGAACCGGGCGTATTTGAACACTGAAGCTTTCTTT
CASSPSNRAYLNTEAFF
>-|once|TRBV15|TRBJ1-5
TGTGCCACCAGCAGAGATTCTTCGGGGGGATATAGCAATCAGCCCCAGCATTTT
CATSRDSSGGYSNQPQHF
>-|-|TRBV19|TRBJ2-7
TGTGCCAGTCGACCGACCTTAACCTACGAGCAGTACTTC
CASRPTLTYEQYF
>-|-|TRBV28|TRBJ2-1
TGTGCCAGCAACTCCCTCGGGGGAACTCGCTACAATGAGCAGTTCTTC
CASNSLGGTRYNEQFF
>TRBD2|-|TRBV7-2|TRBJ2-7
TGTGCCAGCAACCTGGGACTAGCGGACTACGAGCAGTACTTC
CASNLGLADYEQYF
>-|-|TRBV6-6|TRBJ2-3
TGTGCCAGCAGACAGGTCAGGAGCACAGATACGCAGTATTTT
CASRQVRSTDTQYF
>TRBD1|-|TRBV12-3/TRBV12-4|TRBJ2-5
TGTGCCAGCAGACTGGGAAGGGGGCTAGGTGAGACCCAGTACTTC
CASRLGRGLGETQYF
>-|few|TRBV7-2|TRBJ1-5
TGTGCCAGCAGCTCCCCGACAGGCGATCAGCCCCAGCATTTT
CASSSPTGDQPQHF
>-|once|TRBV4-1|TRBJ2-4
TGCGCCAGCAGCCAAGGTCAGGCTTTCGGGCTAGCCAAAAACATTCAGTACTTC
CASSQGQAFGLAKNIQYF
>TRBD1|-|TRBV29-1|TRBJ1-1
TGCAGCGTTGAAGGCGGACAGGGGAACACTGAAGCTTTCTTT
CSVEGGQGNTEAFF
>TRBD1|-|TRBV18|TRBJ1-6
TGTGCCAGCTCACCAAGGGACAGCTATAATTCACCCCTCCACTTT
CASSPRDSYNSPLHF
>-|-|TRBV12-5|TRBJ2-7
TGTGCTAGTGGTTTGATAGGGATTGGAGAGCAGTACTTC
CASGLIGIGEQYF
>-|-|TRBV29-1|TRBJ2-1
TGCAGCGTTGCTCACACCCTTTCCTACAATAAGCAGTTCTTC
CSVAHTLSYNKQFF
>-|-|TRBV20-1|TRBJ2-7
TGCAGTGCGAACACAGGGGAGGACTATGAGCAGTACTTC
CSANTGEDYEQYF
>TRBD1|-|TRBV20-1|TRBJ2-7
TGCAGTGCTAGATATGGGACAGGGAGGTACGAGCAGTACTTC
CSARYGTGRYEQYF
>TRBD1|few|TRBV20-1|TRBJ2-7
TGCAGTGCTAGGGCGGACAGGGGTATCGAGCAGTACTTC
CSARADRGIEQYF
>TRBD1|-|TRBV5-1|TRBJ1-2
TGCGCCAGCAGCTTTTTGACAGGGGAGTTGGATGGCTACACCTTC
CASSFLTGELDGYTF
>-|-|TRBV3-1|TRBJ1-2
TGTGCCAGCAGCCAAGTAGGGCGGGGCCTCTATGGCTACACCTTC
CASSQVGRGLYGYTF
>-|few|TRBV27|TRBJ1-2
TGTGCCAGCAGTGCCAGGACCCCCTATGGCTACACCTTC
CASSARTPYGYTF
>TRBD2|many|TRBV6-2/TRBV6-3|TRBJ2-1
TGTGCCAGCAATCACGGACTAGCGGAGACCAATGAGCAGTTCTTC
CASNHGLAETNEQFF
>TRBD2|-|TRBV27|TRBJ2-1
TGTGCCAGCAGTTTCCAGCGGGAGGGCAATGAGCAGTTCTTC
CASSFQREGNEQFF
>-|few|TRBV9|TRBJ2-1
TGTGCCAGCAGCGTAGGTCCAACGGCCTACAATGAGCAGTTCTTC
CASSVGPTAYNEQFF
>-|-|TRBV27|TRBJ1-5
TGTGCCAGCAATGACTTGGGCCAGCCCCAGCATTTT
CASNDLGQPQHF
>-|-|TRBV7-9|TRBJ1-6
TGTGCCAGCAGCGCCTGGAACTATAATTCACCCCTCCACTTT
CASSAWNYNSPLHF
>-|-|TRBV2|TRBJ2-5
TGTGCCAGCAGCGATGACCGGTTCGGTTCGGAGACCCAGTACTTC
CASSDDRFGSETQYF
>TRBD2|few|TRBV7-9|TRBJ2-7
TGTGCCAGCAGCTCAAGGACTAGCGGGGGTTCGGTCGACGAGCAGTACTTC
CASSSRTSGGSVDEQYF
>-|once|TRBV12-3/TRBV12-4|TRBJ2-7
TGTGCCAGCAGCTTCTTGGCGGGCCTCTACGAGCAGTACTTC
CASSFLAGLYEQYF
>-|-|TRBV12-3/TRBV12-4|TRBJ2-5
TGTGCCAGCAGTTTCCGCACAGGGCTCCAAGAGACCCAGTACTTC
CASSFRTGLQETQYF
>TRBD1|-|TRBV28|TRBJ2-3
TGTGCCAGCACCTCCCCGGGACAGGGATCAGATACGCAGTATTTT
CASTSPGQGSDTQYF
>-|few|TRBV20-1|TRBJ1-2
TGCAGTGCTGGTTATGGCTACACCTTC
CSAGYGYTF
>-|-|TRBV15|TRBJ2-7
TGTGCCACCAGCAGGGGCAGGGAGAGATTGACCGAGCAGTACTTC
CATSRGRERLTEQYF
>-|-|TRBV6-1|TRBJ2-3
TGTGCCAGCGGCCGAGGCGGGGCCCGCACAGATACGCAGTATTTT
CASGRGGARTDTQYF
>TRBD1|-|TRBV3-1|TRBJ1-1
TGTGCCAGCAGCCAAAGGAGACAGGGCGCCACTGAAGCTTTCTTT
CASSQRRQGATEAFF
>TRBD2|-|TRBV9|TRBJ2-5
TGTGCCAGCAGCGCTAGCGGGAGCTCAGAGACCCAGTACTTC
CASSASGSSETQYF
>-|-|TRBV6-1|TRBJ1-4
TGTGCCAGCGTAGGCCCCAGGGGTCCGAAACTGTTTTTT
CASVGPRGPKLFF
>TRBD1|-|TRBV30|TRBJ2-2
TGTGCCTGGAGTTTTCGGACAGGGTTGACCGGGGAGCTGTTTTTT
CAWSFRTGLTGELFF
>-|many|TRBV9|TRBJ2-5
TGTGCCAGCAGCGTAGGGGCTCACTTAGGAGAGACCCAGTACTTC
CASSVGAHLGETQYF
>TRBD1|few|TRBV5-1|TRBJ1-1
TGCGCCAGCAGACCACAGGGGCCGAACACTGAAGCTTTCTTT
CASRPQGPNTEAFF
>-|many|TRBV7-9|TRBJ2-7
TGTGCCAGCACCTGGTCCACTAGCCTACCCTCCGAGCAGTACTTC
CASTWSTSLPSEQYF
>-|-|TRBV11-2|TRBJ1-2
TGTGCCAGCAGCTTAGACCTGAGCTATGGCTACACCTTC
CASSLDLSYGYTF